This is a list of T cell receptor beta chains from one sample in a study of spatial heterogeneity in lung cancer. In TCRdb, the 5' RACE reads were re-called with MiXCR into one record per CDR3 protein. The sample has about 1,000 distinct CDR3 sequences, over 30% seen once. The sample here was lung tumor tissue, taken at surgery. All receptors come from a male donor with early-stage non-small cell lung cancer. Both conserved end residues are part of each CDR3.

V gene	CDR3 protein
TRBV18	CASSPSRQGSSSPLHF
TRBV7-2	CASSIAGGYYNEQFF
TRBV11-2	CASSLDTAYYGYTF
TRBV19	CASSPSGGNQPQHF
TRBV6-2/TRBV6-3	CASSYPTSGRETQYF
TRBV7-3	CASSPSGSGANVLTF
TRBV7-2	CASQAGGAQETQYF
TRBV5-8	CASSLRSGGSKNIQYF
TRBV7-8	CASTPFGTGATGELFF
TRBV12-3/TRBV12-4	CASSVKTEAFF
TRBV5-1	CASSLLLAGAYEQYF
TRBV20-1	CSARYYRADTQYF
TRBV11-2	CASSPGQGEEKLFF
TRBV4-3	CASSQVRPSGRAGAQFF
TRBV6-1	CASRDSSSYNEQFF
TRBV10-1	CASSESLAGSRFEQYF
TRBV7-2	CASSLRTGRDSPLHF
TRBV25-1	CASSPRGLETQYF
TRBV20-1	CSARGFFGITSGANVLTF
TRBV6-2/TRBV6-3	CASARTEQETQYF